This entry lists 22 T cell receptor beta chains sequenced from one sample in a study of identical twins. TCRdb independently ran MiXCR on the 5' RACE reads; one entry per CDR3 protein. Of roughly 570,000 distinct CDR3 sequences in the sample, around a tenth were seen once. These data also featured in a second study, about yellow fever vaccine responses in identical twins.

The specimen was PBMCs. These receptors were obtained from a woman aged 18-35 years in good health.

This clonotype was seen at least ten times. This sequence joins TRBV12-3 or TRBV12-4 and TRBJ1-5; D is perhaps TRBD1 (6 bases). The CDR3 covers 15 residues. V dropped 5 bases and J dropped 1 base, with 12 bases sitting between them. The CDR3 bases are TGTGCCAGCAGTCAAACAGGGAACAGCAATCAGCCCCAGCATTTT. Its translation is CASSQTGNSNQPQHF.

The chain uses TRBV20-1 and TRBJ2-2, with a possible D match to TRBD2 (6 bases). Germline V lookup: CDR1 DFQATT, CDR2 SNEGSKA (reference sequence). The V end lost 8 bases, the J end lost 0 bases, and 13 bases lay between the germline ends. The CDR3 covers 14 residues. The CDR3 loop is CSTLAVTNTGELFF. The CDR3, as DNA: TGCAGTACATTAGCGGTAACGAACACCGGGGAGCTGTTTTTT.

The gene calls are TRBV25-1 and TRBJ2-3; no clear D. V was shortened by 4 bases and J by 4 bases, with 12 bases between the two germline ends. The CDR3 is made up of 14 amino acids. Germline V lookup: CDR1 MGHDK, CDR2 SYGVNS. The CDR3 region has the DNA TGTGCCAGCAGTGTTGAATTCGAGGCAGATACGCAGTATTTT. Translating it yields CASSVEFEADTQYF.

This clonotype was seen ten or more times. The chain employs TRBV29-1 and TRBJ2-5; 8 positions agree with TRBD2. Germline assignment: CDR1 SQVTM and CDR2 ANQGSEA. V shed 7 bases and J 3 bases; nucleotides not matched to a gene: 4. The CDR3 spans 12 residues. The CDR3 DNA reads TGCAGCGCCGTGCGGGGGGAAGAGACCCAGTACTTC. As protein: CSAVRGEETQYF.

This clonotype was counted between two and nine times. The chain couples TRBV27 to TRBJ2-2, with 13 nucleotides matching TRBD2. The germline gives CDR1 MNHEY, CDR2 SMNVEV (reference sequence). Trimming removed 5 bases from V and 7 bases from J; junction bases left unmatched: 4. This CDR3 spans 15 amino acids. For the CDR3, the DNA is TGTGCCAGCAGTGCCCGGACTAGCGGGAGCGGGGAGCTGTTTTTT. It codes for CASSARTSGSGELFF.

Many counts were recorded for this clonotype. The chain combines TRBV27 with TRBJ2-3; tentatively, D is TRBD2 (6 bases). CDR3 length: 15 amino acids. The germline V gene encodes CDR1 MNHEY and CDR2 SMNVEV (reference sequence). V was cut by 8 bases and J by 4 bases, with 19 bases left in between. The CDR3 sequence is CASGRGFAGPDTQYF. CDR3 bases: TGTGCCAGCGGAAGGGGCTTCGCGGGGCCAGATACGCAGTATTTT.

This clonotype was found many times. The chain joins TRBV7-9 to TRBJ2-2, with D uncertain. The germline V gene encodes CDR1 SEHNR and CDR2 FQNEAQ (reference sequence). CDR3 length equals 13 residues. Trimming left V 9 bases short and J 0 bases short, with 8 bases between. The CDR3 DNA reads TGTGCCAGTAAAGAAGCGAACACCGGGGAGCTGTTTTTT. As protein: CASKEANTGELFF.

This clonotype was detected ten times or more. J is TRBJ1-5 and V is TRBV2; tentatively, D is TRBD1 (5 bases). V shed 4 bases and J shed 3 bases, with 10 bases lying between them. CDR3 length: 14 residues. Germline CDR1 reads SNHLY; CDR2 reads FYNNEI. The CDR3 DNA follows: TGTGCCAGCAGTGCCGACAGTGCCAATCAGCCCCAGCATTTT. The encoded protein is CASSADSANQPQHF.

In its sample, this clonotype was seen many times. J is TRBJ2-3 and V is TRBV4-3, with 9 bases aligning to TRBD1. The CDR3 has 13 amino acids. Germline CDR1 reads LGHNA; CDR2 reads YSLEER. V lost 4 bases and J lost 14; bases outside the gene matches: 10. As DNA, the CDR3 is TGCGCCAGCAGCCTAGACGGGACAGGGCGGCCGTATTTT. Protein sequence: CASSLDGTGRPYF.

This chain links TRBV6-1 with TRBJ2-3, with 7 positions matching TRBD1. After removal of 6 bases from V and 1 base from J, the junction contained 7 bases not matched to a gene. Germline loops: CDR1 MNHNS, CDR2 SASEGT. The CDR3 is made up of 15 amino acids. The CDR3 DNA is TGTGCCAGCAGCCTGGGACAGCCCCGCACAGATACGCAGTATTTT. Translation: CASSLGQPRTDTQYF.

The chain combines TRBV28 with TRBJ2-3; TRBD2 aligns across 11 bases. The germline gives CDR1 MDHEN, CDR2 SYDVKM. Trimming cost V 4 bases and J 6 bases; bases outside gene matches: 15. The CDR3 totals 18 residues. The CDR3 coding sequence is TGTGCCAGCAGTTCCTACTCATTAGCGGGAGGGCCGTGGGATACGCAGTATTTT. Translated, it gives CASSSYSLAGGPWDTQYF.

The chain links TRBV6-1 to TRBJ1-4; D gene unclear. This CDR3 is built from 14 residues. Germline assignment: CDR1 MNHNS and CDR2 SASEGT. Trimming took off 1 base at V and 0 bases at J, with 3 bases between the two ends. CDR3 sequence (DNA): TGTGCCAGCAGTGAAGAATCAACTAATGAAAAACTGTTTTTT. Residues: CASSEESTNEKLFF.

There are many counts of this clonotype. The J gene is TRBJ2-7, the V gene TRBV7-2, with D tentatively TRBD1 or TRBD2 (5 bases each). The germline V gene has CDR1 SGHTA and CDR2 FQGNSA. This CDR3 is built from 16 residues. Trimming took off 1 base at V and 3 bases at J, with 16 bases between the two ends. The CDR3 loop reads CASSLESTGPLYEQYF. The CDR3 DNA reads as TGTGCCAGCAGCTTAGAGTCAACGGGACCCCTCTACGAGCAGTACTTC.

The V call is TRBV20-1, the J call TRBJ1-2; the D gene is possibly TRBD1 (5 bases). The CDR3 is 16 residues long. The V gene's germline CDR1 is DFQATT and CDR2 SNEGSKA (reference sequence). V was trimmed by 0 bases and J by 5 bases, leaving 19 bases between them. For the CDR3, the DNA is TGCAGTGCTAGAGATCTTGGTCGGGACGGCCCGTATGGCTACACCTTC. Translating gives CSARDLGRDGPYGYTF.

This clonotype was observed a handful of times. The V gene is TRBV24-1, the J gene TRBJ2-1, with 13 bases matching TRBD2. Per germline, CDR1 KGHDR and CDR2 SFDVKD. J was trimmed by 5 bases and V by 9 bases; bases with no gene match: 3. The CDR3 has 14 amino acids. CDR3 DNA: TGTGCCACCGGGGGACTAGCGGGGAACAATGAGCAGTTCTTC. This encodes CATGGLAGNNEQFF.

This clonotype turned up a few times. The V call is TRBV7-9, the J call TRBJ1-1, with D perhaps TRBD1 (6 bases). The CDR3 sequence is 15 residues long. Germline V gene data show CDR1 as SEHNR and CDR2 as FQNEAQ (reference sequence). V lost 0 bases and J 5 bases, leaving 13 bases between the germline ends. The CDR3 DNA reads TGTGCCAGCAGCTTAGCGCGCGGACAGCGGACTGAAGCTTTCTTT. Encoded protein: CASSLARGQRTEAFF.

This chain connects TRBV4-3 to TRBJ2-1; D is unresolved. Trimming took off 0 bases at V and 8 bases at J, with 5 bases between the two ends. CDR3 size: 12 residues. Germline CDR1 is LGHNA and CDR2 is YSLEER. This CDR3 is CASSQDEDEQFF. In nucleotides, the CDR3 is TGCGCCAGCAGCCAAGATGAGGATGAGCAGTTCTTC.

The chain couples TRBV2 to TRBJ2-1; a possible D gene is TRBD1 (5 bases). The length of the CDR3 is 15 residues. V lost 4 bases to trimming and J lost 5 bases, with 15 bases between them. The germline V gene encodes CDR1 SNHLY and CDR2 FYNNEI. Written as DNA, the CDR3 is TGTGCCAGCAGTGTTGCCAGGGTCTTCGACAATGAGCAGTTCTTC. Translation gives CASSVARVFDNEQFF.

This clonotype has at least ten counts. The chain is built from TRBV5-5 and TRBJ2-1; 7 positions match TRBD1. V gave up 0 bases and J gave up 8 bases; unmatched junction bases: 17. Germline CDR1 reads SGHKS; CDR2 reads YYEKEE (reference sequence). The CDR3 extends over 18 amino acids. CDR3 region: CASSLARGWTKGGYEQFF. CDR3 coding DNA: TGTGCCAGCAGCTTGGCCAGGGGGTGGACCAAGGGTGGTTATGAGCAGTTCTTC.

A few counts support this clonotype. The J gene is TRBJ2-1, the V gene TRBV6-1, with D perhaps TRBD1 (6 bases). CDR1 is MNHNS, CDR2 SASEGT, per germline. The CDR3 has 13 amino acids. V lost 10 bases and J 9 bases, leaving 19 bases between the germline ends. As DNA, the CDR3 is TGTGCCACCACAGGGTGGACACAGGGTGAGCAGTTCTTC. It specifies CATTGWTQGEQFF.

In this sample, this clonotype turned up once. V usage is TRBV7-6 and J usage is TRBJ2-1, with 9 bases that match TRBD2. CDR1 and CDR2 from the germline V gene are SGHVS and FNYEAQ. The CDR3 covers 16 residues. Trimming took 5 bases from V and 6 from J; bases not matched to a gene: 11. Here the CDR3 reads CASSLGVAGGLNEQFF. The CDR3 nucleotides are TGTGCCAGCAGCCTCGGGGTGGCGGGGGGGCTCAATGAGCAGTTCTTC.

This chain links TRBV3-1 with TRBJ2-2; no reliable D call. Trimming took 0 bases from V and 8 from J, leaving 4 bases between them. There are 12 residues in the CDR3. Per germline, CDR1 LGHDT and CDR2 YNNKEL (reference sequence). The CDR3 DNA follows: TGTGCCAGCAGCCAAGATTGGGGGGAGCTGTTTTTT. Translation: CASSQDWGELFF.